This entry is about one TCR beta chain. As yet, its antigen is unknown. This entry comes from a study of blood T cells in healthy people across ages. Regarding the study as a whole: Getting older went along with TCR beta diversity per million T cells dropping roughly linearly. Estimated diversity that came from one million T cells was considered an underestimate.

A second PCR of 7 to 11 cycles used a sample-barcoded 5' primer and a J-beta primer mix. Every molecule of cDNA carried a tag from a template-switch adaptor with 12 random nucleotides. MiXCR was run by TCRdb on the 5' RACE reads, yielding one entry per CDR3 protein. Among fewer than 900,000 distinct CDR3 sequences listed, about 36% were seen once. The CDR3 consists of 13 residues. The V gene lost 3 bases and the J gene lost 5 bases, with 11 bases spanning the gap. The clonotype comes from a man aged 18 to 29 in good health. The material sequenced was blood. The chain is built from TRBV12-3 or TRBV12-4 and TRBJ2-7; D could derive from TRBD1 or TRBD2 (5 bases each). The CDR3 coding sequence is TGTGCCAGCAGTTTCAGGGTGAGGGACGAGCAGTACTTC. Translation: CASSFRVRDEQYF.